This TCR beta chain derives from a study of tumor and adjacent non-tumor tissue in lung cancer. TCRbeta libraries were built with three rounds of nested PCR, modified from ARM-PCR. TCRdb re-analysed the multiplex PCR reads in MiXCR, keeping a single row per CDR3 protein. This sample yields about 80,000 distinct CDR3 sequences, of which 72% are seen a single time; around 10% belongs to the top ten. Germline V gene sequence: CDR1 SNHLY, CDR2 FYNNEI. CDR3 size: 15 residues. This sample's RNA came from whole unsorted tissue. Remarks on this clonotype: Being one base from a much bigger clone, this may be a read error.

The sample comprised lung tumor tissue. This clonotype originated in a middle-aged woman with non-small cell lung cancer. V gene TRBV2 combines with J gene TRBJ2-3; D not resolved. In DNA, the CDR3 is TGTGTCAGCAGACGAGCTTCCCCGCGCACAGATACGCAGTATTTT. Translated: CVSRRASPRTDTQYF. Full variable domain (rest looked up from reference TRBV2 and TRBJ2-3): EPEVTQTPSHQVTQMGQEVILRCVPISNHLYFYWYRQILGQKVEFLVSFYNNEISEKSEIFDDQFSVERPDGSNFTLKIRSTKLEDSAMYFCVSRRASPRTDTQYFGPGTRLTVL.